The present entry profiles one T cell receptor beta chain with its context. Its antigen remains unknown. The sample belongs to a study of T-cell memory formation after mild COVID-19. The junction had 11 bases not matched to a gene; V was cut back by 7 bases and J by 7 bases. The CDR3 contains 15 residues. The V gene's germline CDR1 is LNHDA and CDR2 SQIVND (reference sequence). Study findings and constraints: Several responding clones turned up in pre-infection memory, indicating that cross-reactive memory may have taken part. The authors left the SARS-CoV-2 specificity of second-wave clones peaking on day 37 unconfirmed. CM and EM subsets held most contracting CD4+ clones; EMRA held CD8+ ones.

Constant-segment primers served in 5'RACE that generated TCR alpha and TCR beta cDNA libraries bearing sample barcodes and UMIs. Each CDR3 protein is one row after TCRdb ran MiXCR on the 5' RACE reads. Among a few hundred thousand distinct CDR3 sequences listed, roughly 21% were seen once. This rearrangement joins TRBV19 to TRBJ2-2; TRBD2 agrees at 8 bases. This receptor was identified in an adult woman who had mild COVID-19 (a few samples of this study predate the infection). Cell type and time point are not known. Material: PBMCs or a T cell subset sorted from them (not recorded which). CDR3 sequence: CASMKRGRTGGELFF. The CDR3 region has the DNA TGTGCCAGTATGAAACGCGGGAGGACGGGCGGGGAGCTGTTTTTT. Combining the CDR3 with reference TRBV19 and TRBJ2-2 gives the whole variable domain DGGITQSPKYLFRKEGQNVTLSCEQNLNHDAMYWYRQDPGQGLRLIYYSQIVNDFQKGDIAEGYSVSREKKESFPLTVTSAQKNPTAFYLCASMKRGRTGGELFFGEGSRLTVL.